The clone carrying this T cell receptor beta chain was counted at least ten times. The CDR3 consists of 15 residues. The junction had 10 bases not matched to a gene; V was cut back by 6 bases and J by 6 bases. Germline values: CDR1 MDHEN, CDR2 SYDVKM. This sample stems from a study of human T cells and chemical hapten exposure. Whole-study context: Among samples, TCR yields varied mainly because of small differences in pooled library volume.

Source study methods: Sampled TCR counts reached a median of 95,638 per sample, with values ranging from 23,224 to 690,600. From the RACE reads, TCRdb called clonotypes with MiXCR, one entry per CDR3 protein. The V and J calls were determined by TCRdb, not by the authors. The table includes 35,000 to 55,000 distinct CDR3 sequences, about 4% detected once. Time point: healthy volunteer bleed at 6 weeks. Unfractionated whole blood yielded total RNA. The chain links TRBV28 to TRBJ2-3, with 9 nucleotides matching TRBD1. The sample comprised whole blood. The receptor was derived from a human donor in good health. Some clones in this sample may be carry-over from other donors' samples. The CDR3 region is CASREMGQGLDTQYF. The CDR3 nucleotides are TGTGCCAGCAGAGAGATGGGACAGGGCTTGGATACGCAGTATTTT. The variable domain in full, completed from reference TRBV28 and TRBJ2-3, reads DVKVTQSSRYLVKRTGEKVFLECVQDMDHENMFWYRQDPGLGLRLIYFSYDVKMKEKGDIPEGYSVSREKKERFSLILESASTNQTSMYLCASREMGQGLDTQYFGPGTRLTVL.